The 27 T cell receptor beta chains below were found in one sample sequenced in a study of blood T cell repertoires in COVID-19. Repertoires were generated with immunoSEQ multiplex PCR, while TCRdb's copy carries only in-frame clones and drops some. The table includes roughly 50,000 clones, around nine tenths detected once. Sequencing was done on a sample of peripheral blood. These TCRs come from a woman aged 60-75 years with active COVID-19.

The CDR3 coding sequence is TGTGCCAGCAGCTTAGGCATTTCTCCGGGTTACGAGCAGTACTTC. It translates to CASSLGISPGYEQYF. The chain carries TRBV7-2 and TRBJ2-7; D is unresolved. This CDR3 spans 15 amino acids. V dropped 1 base and J dropped 4 bases, with 14 bases sitting between them. Germline values: CDR1 SGHTA, CDR2 FQGNSA.

The chain employs TRBV6-2 or TRBV6-3 and TRBJ1-4; D perhaps matches TRBD1 (6 bases). This CDR3 is built from 15 residues. CDR1 and CDR2 (germline): MNHEY, SVGEGT. Trimming stripped 5 bases from V and 7 bases from J, with 17 bases between. The CDR3 sequence: CASSTTGISGEKLFF. The DNA for the CDR3 is TGTGCCAGCAGTACCACAGGGATCAGTGGTGAAAAACTGTTTTTT.

This chain joins TRBV19 and TRBJ2-1, with TRBD2 matching over 8 bases. Trimming took 7 bases from V and 4 from J; bases not matched to a gene: 9. The length of the CDR3 is 15 residues. CDR1 and CDR2 from the germline V gene are LNHDA and SQIVND (reference sequence). CDR3 sequence reads: CASTSRGGMYNEQFF. The CDR3 DNA reads as TGTGCCAGTACCTCTCGCGGGGGGATGTACAATGAGCAGTTCTTC.

The rearrangement links TRBV19 to TRBJ2-1; 9 positions match TRBD1. The CDR3 has 12 amino acids. Germline CDR1 is LNHDA and CDR2 is SQIVND (reference sequence). The J segment lost 12 bases and the V segment lost 7 bases, leaving 7 bases of the junction unmatched. The CDR3 region is CASKGDRVGQFF. The DNA for the CDR3 is TGTGCCAGTAAGGGGGACAGGGTAGGGCAGTTCTTC.

Turning to this clone: One junction end does not reproduce the germline sequence, and a read error may be involved. Distinct nucleotide sequences in the sample also encode this CDR3. This sequence joins TRBV6-2 or TRBV6-3 and TRBJ1-1; a weak D match, TRBD1 (5 bases). CDR3 size: 15 residues. CDR1 is MNHEY and CDR2 is SVGEGT in the germline V gene. The CDR3 loop is CASSYRQGSNTEAFF. CDR3 DNA sequence: TGCGCCAGCAGTTACAGGCAGGGCTCAAACACTGAAGCTTTCTTT.

This clone was detected only once. The V gene is TRBV5-1, the J gene TRBJ2-4, with a weak D call TRBD2 (6 bases). V gave up 0 bases and J gave up 9 bases, with 13 bases separating them. Germline CDR1 SGHRS, CDR2 YFSETQ. The CDR3 covers 14 residues. CDR3 loop: CASSLGQKEGIQYF. The CDR3 DNA is TGCGCCAGCAGCTTGGGACAAAAGGAGGGCATTCAGTACTTC.

This clone was recorded a few times. The gene calls are TRBV12-3 or TRBV12-4 and TRBJ2-7; D is undetermined. CDR3 length: 12 amino acids. V lost 3 bases, J lost 2 bases, and 5 bases lay in between. In nucleotides, the CDR3 is TGTGCCAGCAGTTTGCGAGCCTACGAGCAGTACTTC. Translating it yields CASSLRAYEQYF.

The chain recombines TRBV18 with TRBJ1-1, with TRBD1 as a possible D gene (6 bases). V was shortened by 6 bases and J by 11 bases, with 31 bases between the two germline ends. This CDR3 region has 17 residues. Per the germline V gene, CDR1 is KGHSH and CDR2 is LQKENI. CDR3 coding DNA: TGTGCCAGCTCCCACAACCAGGGACAAAGAGAACCGCCGGAGGCTTTCTTT. This sequence encodes CASSHNQGQREPPEAFF.

V and J are TRBV10-3 and TRBJ1-5; D remains unclear. Trimming pared 3 bases from V and 7 bases from J, leaving 13 bases between. Germline loops: CDR1 ENHRY, CDR2 SYGVKD. CDR3 length: 14 amino acids. CDR3 loop: CAISEGRWEQPQHF. CDR3 nucleotide sequence: TGTGCCATCAGTGAAGGGAGGTGGGAGCAGCCCCAGCATTTT.

The rearrangement joins TRBV6-4 to TRBJ2-2; D not certain. Germline values: CDR1 MRHNA, CDR2 SNTAGT. V was pared by 3 bases and J by 6 bases, with 8 bases between. The CDR3 extends over 13 amino acids. The DNA for the CDR3 is TGTGCCAGCAGTGATTCACACCCCGGGGAGCTGTTTTTT. Its translation is CASSDSHPGELFF.

This clone was seen once. The chain employs TRBV5-5 and TRBJ1-2; 8 nucleotides line up with TRBD1. The CDR3 is 14 amino acids. Germline V gene lookup returns CDR1 SGHKS and CDR2 YYEKEE (reference sequence). The V and J ends lost 9 bases and 4 bases, in that order; junction bases with no gene match: 11. The CDR3, as DNA: TGTGCCACCCAACAGGGGGGCTTTGGCTATGGCTACACCTTC. It is translated as CATQQGGFGYGYTF.

This chain connects TRBV18 to TRBJ1-2, with unresolved D. The CDR3 is made up of 13 amino acids. Germline-derived CDR1 and CDR2 are KGHSH and LQKENI. V was trimmed by 4 bases and J by 2 bases, leaving 8 bases between them. In DNA, the CDR3 is TGTGCCAGCTCACTCGACAAAAACTATGGCTACACCTTC. Its protein product is CASSLDKNYGYTF.

The chain couples TRBV21-1 to TRBJ2-5; the table assigns TRBD1, which was not confirmed against the DNA. TRBV21-1 counts as a pseudogene. The CDR3 spans 20 residues. CDR3 DNA: TGTGCCAGCAGCAAAGTTGCGGCCGGTGGGGACACTGGGCGGTTAGAGACCCAGTACTTC. Its protein product is CASSKVAAGGDTGRLETQYF.

The J gene is TRBJ1-2, the V gene TRBV6-5; 7 positions match TRBD1. Trimming took 2 bases from V and 6 from J; bases not matched to a gene: 3. Germline V lookup: CDR1 MNHEY, CDR2 SVGAGI. The CDR3 covers 13 residues. CDR3 in amino acids: CASSYGDRDGYTF. CDR3 nucleotide sequence: TGTGCCAGCAGTTACGGAGACAGGGATGGCTACACCTTC.

The rearrangement joins TRBV6-5 to TRBJ1-5; 7 nucleotides match TRBD1. Germline V gene sequence: CDR1 MNHEY, CDR2 SVGAGI. J was trimmed by 5 bases and V by 6 bases; bases with no gene match: 10. This CDR3 contains 15 residues. The CDR3 DNA reads TGTGCCAGCAGCTCAGGGGGTCAACCTTATCAGCCCCAGCATTTT. Its protein is CASSSGGQPYQPQHF.

In DNA, the CDR3 is TGTGCCAGCTCACCCTCTAGGACAGGGCTCTACAATGAGCAGTTCTTC. Protein sequence: CASSPSRTGLYNEQFF. The chain combines TRBV18 with TRBJ2-1; 8 nucleotides align to TRBD1. The V gene end was trimmed by 3 bases and the J gene end by 3 bases; junction bases not matched to a gene: 7. The CDR3 extends over 16 amino acids. Germline loops: CDR1 KGHSH, CDR2 LQKENI.

The rearrangement links TRBV3-1 (or the pseudogene TRBV3-2) to TRBJ2-5; TRBD1 is a possible D gene (6 bases). This CDR3 is built from 17 residues. Germline V gene data show CDR1 as LGHDT and CDR2 as YNNKEL (reference sequence). Trimming stripped 0 bases from V and 1 base from J, with 15 bases between. This CDR3 reads CASSQDVGQGPQETQYF. In DNA, the CDR3 is TGTGCCAGCAGCCAAGATGTAGGCCAGGGGCCCCAAGAGACCCAGTACTTC.

This chain connects TRBV3-1 (or the pseudogene TRBV3-2) to TRBJ2-3; D gene unclear. CDR1 and CDR2 (germline): LGHDT, YNNKEL (reference sequence). Trimming stripped 0 bases from V and 8 bases from J, with 9 bases between. CDR3 length: 13 amino acids. The CDR3, as DNA: TGTGCCAGCAGCCAAGACCCCGCGAGTACGCAGTATTTT. Translation gives CASSQDPASTQYF.

V usage is TRBV18 and J usage is TRBJ2-6; TRBD1 matches 9 bases. The CDR3 contains 19 residues. CDR1 is KGHSH, CDR2 LQKENI, per germline. The junction had 6 bases not matched to a gene; V was cut back by 0 bases and J by 0 bases. CDR3 sequence: CASSPPGQGGVSGANVLTF. Written as DNA, the CDR3 is TGTGCCAGCTCACCACCGGGACAGGGAGGGGTCTCTGGGGCCAACGTCCTGACTTTC.

The chain recombines TRBV7-6 with TRBJ2-4, with a weak D call TRBD2 (5 bases). The V gene's germline CDR1 is SGHVS and CDR2 FNYEAQ. The CDR3 is 16 residues long. Between the trimmed V and J ends, which lost 5 bases and 0 bases, there was a span of 14 bases. DNA of the CDR3: TGTGCCAGCAGCCCCGGCGGCGGGCTAGCCAAAAACATTCAGTACTTC. It specifies CASSPGGGLAKNIQYF.

The chain joins TRBV24-1 to TRBJ2-2; TRBD2 agrees at 7 bases. After removal of 4 bases from V and 6 bases from J, the junction contained 4 bases not matched to a gene. CDR1 and CDR2 (germline): KGHDR, SFDVKD. The CDR3 covers 14 residues. CDR3 nucleotide sequence: TGTGCCACCAGTGACCTAGCGGCCCCCGGGGAGCTGTTTTTT. Protein sequence: CATSDLAAPGELFF.

This chain connects TRBV7-3 to TRBJ2-3; D remains ambiguous. V was clipped by 4 bases and J by 0 bases, with 5 bases between them. This CDR3 has 13 amino acids. Germline V gives CDR1 SGHTA, CDR2 FQGTGA. The CDR3 reads CASSSTSTDTQYF. The CDR3 region has the DNA TGTGCCAGCAGCTCGACAAGCACAGATACGCAGTATTTT. Based on the CDR3 plus reference TRBV7-3 and TRBJ2-3, the full variable domain is GAGVSQTPSNKVTEKGKYVELRCDPISGHTALYWYRQSLGQGPEFLIYFQGTGAADDSGLPNDRFFAVRPEGSVSTLKIQRTERGDSAVYLCASSSTSTDTQYFGPGTRLTVL.

This clone was counted a single time. V and J are TRBV7-9 and TRBJ2-3, with no clear D. The CDR3 is 12 residues long. Germline CDR1 is SEHNR and CDR2 is FQNEAQ (reference sequence). V lost 2 bases and J 2 bases, leaving 2 bases between the germline ends. This chain's CDR3 is CASSLYTDTQYF. In nucleotides, the CDR3 is TGTGCCAGCAGCTTATACACAGATACGCAGTATTTT.

The genes are TRBV6-6 and TRBJ1-5; TRBD1 matches 7 bases. The CDR3 consists of 14 residues. Trimming at V came to 6 bases and at J to 7 bases, leaving 9 bases not matched to a gene. From germline, CDR1 is MNHNY and CDR2 SVGAGI (reference sequence). The CDR3 nucleotides are TGTGCCAGCAGCCTCGACAGGGATCGACAGCCCCAGCATTTT. Translated: CASSLDRDRQPQHF.

V gene TRBV24-1 combines with J gene TRBJ2-3, with TRBD2 matching over 9 bases. Germline V gives CDR1 KGHDR, CDR2 SFDVKD. V lost 5 bases and J lost 2; bases outside the gene matches: 10. The CDR3 covers 17 residues. DNA for the CDR3: TGTGCCACCAGTGGGACAGCGGGGGGAACATTCACAGATACGCAGTATTTT. Translated: CATSGTAGGTFTDTQYF.

The chain recombines TRBV28 with TRBJ1-4; 7 bases are a match to TRBD1. This CDR3 spans 14 amino acids. CDR1 and CDR2 from the germline V gene are MDHEN and SYDVKM. Trimming at V came to 6 bases and at J to 7 bases, leaving 8 bases not matched to a gene. The CDR3 DNA follows: TGTGCCAGCAGGTCCACAGGGGTTAGTGAAAAACTGTTTTTT. Its translation is CASRSTGVSEKLFF.

The chain joins TRBV2 to TRBJ2-2, with a possible D match to TRBD2 (7 bases). CDR1 and CDR2 from the germline V gene are SNHLY and FYNNEI. Trimming shortened V by 8 bases and J by 0 bases, and 10 bases separated the two germline ends. This CDR3 is 14 amino acids long. The DNA for the CDR3 is TGTGCCAGCGGCGGGGGCCCGAACACCGGGGAGCTGTTTTTT. Protein product: CASGGGPNTGELFF.